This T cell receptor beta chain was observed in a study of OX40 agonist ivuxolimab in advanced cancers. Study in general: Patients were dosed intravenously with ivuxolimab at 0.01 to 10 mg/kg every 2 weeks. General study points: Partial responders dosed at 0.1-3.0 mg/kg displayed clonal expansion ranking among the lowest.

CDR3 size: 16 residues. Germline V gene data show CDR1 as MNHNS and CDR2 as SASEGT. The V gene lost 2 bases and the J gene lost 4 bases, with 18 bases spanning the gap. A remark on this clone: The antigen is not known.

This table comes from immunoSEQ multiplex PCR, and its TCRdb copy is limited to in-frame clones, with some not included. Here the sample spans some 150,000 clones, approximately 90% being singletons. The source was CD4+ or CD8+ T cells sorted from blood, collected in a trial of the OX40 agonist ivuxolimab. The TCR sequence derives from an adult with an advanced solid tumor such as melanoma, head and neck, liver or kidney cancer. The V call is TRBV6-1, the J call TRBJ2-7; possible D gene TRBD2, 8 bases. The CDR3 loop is CASSEREGAAFYEQYF. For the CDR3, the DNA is TGTGCCAGCAGTGAACGGGAGGGGGCGGCTTTTTACGAGCAGTACTTC.